This T cell receptor beta chain was captured by sequencing in a study of radiotherapy plus CTLA-4 blockade in lung cancer. Germline V CDR1 and CDR2: LNHNV, YYDKDF (reference sequence). CDR3 length: 13 residues. Assay: immunoSEQ multiplex PCR; the TCRdb copy retains only in-frame clones and omits some. The sample consists of some 78,000 clones, 86% of them appearing once. The clonotype originates from a human donor with non-small cell lung cancer who had a partial response to radiotherapy plus ipilimumab. V usage is TRBV15 and J usage is TRBJ2-5; D perhaps matches TRBD1 (5 bases). The end of the DNA fits TRBJ2-7 better, so the J call may be wrong. Sequenced here: peripheral blood, sampled from a patient treated with radiotherapy plus ipilimumab. The CDR3 DNA is TGTGCCACCAGCGTCAGGGTCTCCTACGAGCAGTACTTC. This gives the protein CATSVRVSYEQYF.